The 26 T cell receptor beta chains reported below all come from one sample, sequenced in a study of patients and donors after allogeneic stem cell transplantation. From the RT-PCR reads, TCRdb called clonotypes with MiXCR, one entry per CDR3 protein. The data show approximately 170,000 distinct CDR3 sequences, about 32% seen once. The sample was blood, either unsorted or a sorted T cell fraction (not recorded which). The receptors were sampled from a human donor who was either an allogeneic HSCT recipient or a stem cell or donor lymphocyte infusion donor (not recorded which). It is not recorded whose cells these are; they may come from a transplant donor.

The J gene is TRBJ2-7, the V gene TRBV6-5; D possibly corresponds to TRBD1 (5 bases). Germline lookup yields CDR1 MNHEY and CDR2 SVGAGI. Trimming removed 5 bases at V and 9 bases at J, with 17 bases between. This CDR3 spans 13 amino acids. The chain's CDR3 is CASSPSRDLRQYF. The CDR3 region has the DNA TGTGCCAGCAGTCCCTCCAGGGATTTGAGGCAGTACTTC.

J is TRBJ1-3 and V is TRBV4-1; D ambiguous. The germline V and J ends were trimmed by 1 base and 0 bases, with 7 bases remaining between them. The length of the CDR3 is 15 residues. CDR1 and CDR2 (germline): MGHRA, YSYEKL. CDR3 in amino acids: CASSQARDSGNTIYF. The CDR3, as DNA: TGCGCCAGCAGCCAAGCTCGCGACTCTGGAAACACCATATATTTT.

In its sample, this clonotype was seen a few times. The V gene is TRBV4-1, the J gene TRBJ1-5; the match to TRBD1 covers 7 bases. The germline V gene encodes CDR1 MGHRA and CDR2 YSYEKL. The CDR3 totals 17 residues. The V segment lost 4 bases and the J segment 0 bases; nucleotides outside the gene matches: 9. The chain's CDR3 is CASSRAGGALSNQPQHF. The DNA for the CDR3 is TGCGCCAGCAGCCGGGCAGGGGGTGCGCTTAGCAATCAGCCCCAGCATTTT.

This clonotype was counted a few times. The chain links TRBV4-2 to TRBJ2-3; TRBD2 matches at 8 bases. From germline, CDR1 is LGHNA and CDR2 YNFKEQ. V lost 6 bases to trimming and J lost 0 bases; unmatched junction nucleotides: 2. The CDR3 covers 14 residues. The CDR3 loop is CASRASGSTDTQYF. The CDR3 nucleotides are TGTGCCAGCAGGGCTAGCGGGAGCACAGATACGCAGTATTTT.

The chain couples TRBV5-1 to TRBJ2-5; D uncertain. The germline V and J ends were trimmed by 1 base and 1 base, with 2 bases remaining between them. The CDR3 sequence is 12 residues long. Germline CDR1 reads SGHRS; CDR2 reads YFSETQ. The DNA for the CDR3 is TGCGCCAGCAGCTTGACCCAAGAGACCCAGTACTTC. It encodes CASSLTQETQYF.

This clonotype appeared a single time. The chain carries TRBV5-1 and TRBJ2-3; TRBD2 aligns across 9 bases. V lost 7 bases to trimming and J lost 0 bases; unmatched junction nucleotides: 3. Germline lookup yields CDR1 SGHRS and CDR2 YFSETQ. This CDR3 contains 14 residues. CDR3 in amino acids: CASGGTSSTDTQYF. CDR3 bases: TGCGCCAGCGGCGGGACTAGCAGCACAGATACGCAGTATTTT.

The table lists this clonotype with a count of one. This sequence joins TRBV5-4 and TRBJ2-1; perhaps TRBD2 as D (6 bases). V was pared by 5 bases and J by 5 bases, with 20 bases between. This CDR3 region has 16 residues. From germline, CDR1 is SGHNT and CDR2 YYREEE (reference sequence). The CDR3 region is CASSLLRERGNNEQFF. As DNA, the CDR3 is TGTGCCAGCAGTCTCCTCCGGGAGAGGGGAAACAATGAGCAGTTCTTC.

This CDR3 is CASSKVRPPTGELFF. The CDR3 DNA reads as TGTGCCAGCAGCAAAGTCCGTCCCCCTACCGGGGAGCTGTTTTTT. The chain combines TRBV21-1 with TRBJ2-2; the DNA was not compared with TRBD1, the D call given in the table. TRBV21-1 is a listed pseudogene. This CDR3 has 15 amino acids.

The chain joins TRBV7-2 to TRBJ2-3; unclear D gene. The CDR3 length is 13 residues. Germline V lookup: CDR1 SGHTA, CDR2 FQGNSA. Trimming left V 1 base short and J 5 bases short, with 7 bases between. In DNA, the CDR3 is TGTGCCAGCAGCTTAGAGCTGAGAGATACGCAGTATTTT. Residues: CASSLELRDTQYF.

This clonotype was counted a single time. The chain carries TRBV11-2 and TRBJ2-1; 11 nucleotides line up with TRBD2. Germline lookup yields CDR1 SGHAT and CDR2 FQNNGV. After removal of 5 bases from V and 4 bases from J, the junction contained 13 bases not matched to a gene. CDR3 length: 18 residues. CDR3 residues: CASSRPGLAEGKYNEQFF. The DNA of the CDR3 is TGTGCCAGCAGCAGACCGGGACTAGCGGAGGGAAAGTACAATGAGCAGTTCTTC. The full variable domain, with the rest looked up from reference TRBV11-2 and TRBJ2-1, is EAGVAQSPRYKIIEKRQSVAFWCNPISGHATLYWYQQILGQGPKLLIQFQNNGVVDDSQLPKDRFSAERLKGVDSTLKIQPAKLEDSAVYLCASSRPGLAEGKYNEQFFGPGTRLTVL.

V and J are TRBV4-1 and TRBJ2-3; 14 bases agree with TRBD2. J lost 9 bases, V lost 1 base, and 6 bases had no gene match. From germline, CDR1 is MGHRA and CDR2 YSYEKL. The CDR3 consists of 16 residues. For the CDR3, the DNA is TGCGCCAGCAGCCAAGCAGGGGGACTAGCGGGAGAGACGCAGTATTTT. Translation gives CASSQAGGLAGETQYF.

This chain connects TRBV5-1 to TRBJ1-1; D uncertain. CDR1 is SGHRS, CDR2 YFSETQ, per germline. Deletions cut 1 base from V and 0 bases from J, with 7 bases between. This CDR3 contains 14 residues. The CDR3 bases are TGCGCCAGCAGCTTGACCAGTTTGAACACTGAAGCTTTCTTT. It is translated as CASSLTSLNTEAFF.

This clonotype showed up just a few times. The chain has TRBV7-2 and TRBJ2-3; perhaps TRBD2 as D (5 bases). Germline loops: CDR1 SGHTA, CDR2 FQGNSA. The V gene lost 1 base and the J gene lost 2 bases, with 10 bases spanning the gap. The CDR3 extends over 15 amino acids. The CDR3 coding sequence is TGTGCCAGCAGCTTAGGGCCCGGGATCACAGATACGCAGTATTTT. It yields the protein CASSLGPGITDTQYF.

This clonotype was detected once. The chain joins TRBV29-1 to TRBJ2-3; D unclear. From germline, CDR1 is SQVTM and CDR2 ANQGSEA. This CDR3 is 10 amino acids long. The germline V and J ends were trimmed by 7 bases and 5 bases, with 7 bases remaining between them. The CDR3 nucleotides are TGCAGCGCCCTAGGAGATACGCAGTATTTT. It is translated as CSALGDTQYF.

The chain joins TRBV6-6 to TRBJ1-2; 7 bases are shared with TRBD1. The trim removed 4 bases at V and 1 base at J, leaving 3 bases unmatched. Germline V gene sequence: CDR1 MNHNY, CDR2 SVGAGI (reference sequence). The CDR3 is 14 amino acids. CDR3 residues: CASSSGQYNYGYTF. The CDR3 nucleotides read TGTGCCAGCAGTTCGGGACAGTATAACTATGGCTACACCTTC.

This clonotype was counted only a few times. The chain joins TRBV4-2 to TRBJ1-1; 8 nucleotides align to TRBD1. The CDR3 totals 15 residues. Trimming at V came to 1 base and at J to 2 bases, leaving 3 bases not matched to a gene. The germline CDR1 and CDR2 sequences are LGHNA and YNFKEQ. CDR3: CASSQVGQGNTEAFF. CDR3 bases: TGTGCCAGCAGCCAAGTCGGACAGGGAAACACTGAAGCTTTCTTT.

This clonotype was detected only once. V usage is TRBV20-1 and J usage is TRBJ2-7; 8 bases fit TRBD2. The CDR3 extends over 13 amino acids. Unmatched junction bases numbered 7, after V lost 3 bases and J lost 6 bases. The germline V gene encodes CDR1 DFQATT and CDR2 SNEGSKA (reference sequence). CDR3 amino acids: CSARDGTSREQYF. In DNA form, the CDR3 reads TGCAGTGCTAGGGATGGGACTAGTCGCGAGCAGTACTTC.

The gene calls are TRBV30 and TRBJ2-1; the D is unclear. From germline, CDR1 is GTSNPN and CDR2 SVGIG (reference sequence). This CDR3 spans 12 amino acids. V lost 4 bases to trimming and J lost 9 bases, with 13 bases between them. The CDR3 is CAWTAPPGEQFF. DNA of the CDR3: TGTGCCTGGACAGCCCCGCCGGGTGAGCAGTTCTTC.

To note about this clonotype: A much larger clone is a single base away; this may be a read error. The chain's CDR3 is CATSSVLGTVDQPQHF. In nucleotides, the CDR3 is TGTGCCACCAGCAGTGTCCTAGGGACAGTTGATCAGCCCCAGCATTTT. V gene TRBV15 combines with J gene TRBJ1-5; 7 bases line up with TRBD1. The CDR3 length is 16 residues. The germline V gene has CDR1 LNHNV and CDR2 YYDKDF (reference sequence). V was pared by 3 bases and J by 5 bases, with 10 bases of the junction left unmatched. Filled out from reference TRBV15 and TRBJ1-5, the complete variable domain reads DAMVIQNPRYQVTQFGKPVTLSCSQTLNHNVMYWYQQKSSQAPKLLFHYYDKDFNNEADTPDNFQSRRPNTSFCFLDIRSPGLGDTAMYLCATSSVLGTVDQPQHFGDGTRLSIL.

This clonotype was seen more than once but under ten times. The chain links TRBV4-3 to TRBJ2-5; TRBD1 aligns across 7 bases. Germline V gene sequence: CDR1 LGHNA, CDR2 YSLEER. The CDR3 consists of 15 residues. J lost 5 bases, V lost 0 bases, and 6 bases had no gene match. In DNA form, the CDR3 reads TGCGCCAGCAGCCAAGATTTGGGACAGAGGGAGACCCAGTACTTC. Translation: CASSQDLGQRETQYF.

The chain couples TRBV5-5 to TRBJ2-7; 8 bases fit TRBD1. The ends lost 4 bases at V and 4 bases at J; junction bases unmatched: 10. CDR3 size: 15 residues. The germline V gene encodes CDR1 SGHKS and CDR2 YYEKEE (reference sequence). CDR3 protein: CASSLTGDRFYEQYF. The CDR3 region has the DNA TGTGCCAGCAGCCTTACGGGGGACAGGTTTTACGAGCAGTACTTC.

V usage is TRBV25-1 and J usage is TRBJ2-6; D call uncertain. CDR1 and CDR2 from the germline V gene are MGHDK and SYGVNS. The CDR3 runs 15 residues. Trimming took off 3 bases at V and 4 bases at J, with 10 bases between the two ends. This CDR3 is CASSESYPGANVLTF. CDR3 nucleotides: TGTGCCAGCAGTGAGAGTTACCCCGGGGCCAACGTCCTGACTTTC. Full variable domain (remainder filled in from reference TRBV25-1 and TRBJ2-6): EADIYQTPRYLVIGTGKKITLECSQTMGHDKMYWYQQDPGMELHLIHYSYGVNSTEKGDLSSESTVSRIRTEHFPLTLESARPSHTSQYLCASSESYPGANVLTFGAGSRLTVL.

A few counts support this clonotype. The rearrangement uses TRBV7-9 and TRBJ2-3; 8 bases fit TRBD1. Per the germline V gene, CDR1 is SEHNR and CDR2 is FQNEAQ (reference sequence). Germline trimming cut 5 bases from V and 0 bases from J; bases unmatched to any gene: 7. The CDR3 is 16 amino acids. In nucleotides, the CDR3 is TGTGCCAGCAGCCCCTGGACAGGGCCTAGCACAGATACGCAGTATTTT. Translated: CASSPWTGPSTDTQYF.

In its sample, this clonotype was seen a few times. The chain carries TRBV28 and TRBJ1-5; 7 bases agree with TRBD1. The trim removed 3 bases at V and 4 bases at J, leaving 3 bases unmatched. This CDR3 is built from 14 residues. The germline CDR1 and CDR2 sequences are MDHEN and SYDVKM. The CDR3 here is CASSFDRANQPQHF. In nucleotides, the CDR3 is TGTGCCAGCAGTTTCGACAGGGCTAATCAGCCCCAGCATTTT.

This clonotype was observed a handful of times. This rearrangement joins TRBV4-1 to TRBJ1-1, with D maybe TRBD1 (5 bases). CDR1 and CDR2 (germline): MGHRA, YSYEKL. The CDR3 loop spans 11 amino acids. This chain's CDR3 is CVSGKGTEAFF. The CDR3 DNA is TGCGTCTCAGGGAAAGGGACTGAAGCTTTCTTT.

Many counts were recorded for this clonotype. The rearrangement uses TRBV7-6 and TRBJ1-4; TRBD1 might be the D (5 bases). The V gene lost 3 bases and the J gene lost 0 bases, with 14 bases spanning the gap. The V gene's germline CDR1 is SGHVS and CDR2 FNYEAQ. CDR3 length equals 17 residues. CDR3 region: CASSFRGRGTTNEKLFF. CDR3 sequence (DNA): TGTGCCAGCAGCTTTCGGGGAAGGGGCACAACTAATGAAAAACTGTTTTTT.